This entry lists 9 T cell receptor beta chains sequenced from one sample in a study of blood T cell repertoires in COVID-19 (dated by TCRdb to 2018 to 2021). The library was made by the immunoSEQ multiplex PCR assay. TCRdb mirrors the immuneACCESS table, restricted to in-frame sequences. Some clones are absent from its copies; in checked studies, under half trace to an unresolved V gene, and the reason for the others is unknown. The sample contains about 280,000 clones, roughly 90% of them found a single time. Of the sample, about 1.5% is held by the ten largest clones. What was sequenced was PBMCs or T cells enriched from blood (not recorded which). The receptors derive from a woman in her late teens or twenties with acute COVID-19.

This chain links TRBV4-1 with TRBJ2-7; a possible D gene is TRBD2 (6 bases). The CDR3 loop spans 14 amino acids. Germline V lookup: CDR1 MGHRA, CDR2 YSYEKL. V was pared by 0 bases and J by 0 bases, with 6 bases between. This CDR3 is CASSQEGGSYEQYF. DNA of the CDR3: TGCGCCAGCAGCCAAGAGGGAGGCTCCTACGAGCAGTACTTC.

The chain couples TRBV5-6 to TRBJ2-1; the match to TRBD2 covers 9 bases. The CDR3 covers 14 residues. Germline CDR1 reads SGHDT; CDR2 reads YYEEEE. The J segment lost 6 bases and the V segment lost 4 bases, leaving 5 bases of the junction unmatched. CDR3 coding DNA: TGTGCCAGCAGCCCGCGGACTAGCGTCAATGAGCAGTTCTTC. It specifies CASSPRTSVNEQFF.

This chain uses TRBV7-9 with TRBJ1-6; 8 nucleotides line up with TRBD1. The length of the CDR3 is 15 residues. Trimming cost V 6 bases and J 6 bases; bases outside gene matches: 7. The V gene's germline CDR1 is SEHNR and CDR2 FQNEAQ (reference sequence). CDR3 DNA: TGTGCCAGCAGAGGACAGGGTACTTCTAATTCACCCCTCCACTTT. Translating it yields CASRGQGTSNSPLHF.

V usage is TRBV7-8 and J usage is TRBJ2-3; D ambiguous. The CDR3 is 13 residues long. V was clipped by 5 bases and J by 4 bases, with 10 bases between them. Germline CDR1 SGHVS, CDR2 FQNEAQ. The DNA of the CDR3 is TGTGCCAGCAGCCGGAGTCTCTCAGATACGCAGTATTTT. Amino acids: CASSRSLSDTQYF.

The V call is TRBV4-2, the J call TRBJ1-2; TRBD1 might be the D (5 bases). Germline lookup yields CDR1 LGHNA and CDR2 YNFKEQ. The V end was cut by 1 base, the J end by 4 bases, with 16 bases between. CDR3 size: 16 residues. The chain's CDR3 is CASSQVDPGGAYGYTF. The DNA for the CDR3 is TGTGCCAGCAGCCAAGTGGACCCCGGCGGGGCCTATGGCTACACCTTC.

V is TRBV21-1 and J is TRBJ1-2; TRBD1, the table's D call, was not compared with the DNA. TRBV21-1 is described as a pseudogene. The length of the CDR3 is 13 residues. The CDR3 nucleotides read TGTGCCAGCAGCAAAAATCAGACAAATGGCTACACCTTC. Residues: CASSKNQTNGYTF.

The gene calls are TRBV14 and TRBJ1-6; unclear D gene. The germline V gene encodes CDR1 SGHDN and CDR2 FVKESK. The ends were cut back, 1 base at V and 8 bases at J, with 15 bases in the middle. The CDR3 contains 16 residues. In nucleotides, the CDR3 is TGTGCCAGCAGCCAAGGAAGAGGGCCCCAGGATTCACCCCTCCACTTT. Translation: CASSQGRGPQDSPLHF.

This clone was picked up one time. This sequence joins TRBV7-2 and TRBJ2-7; TRBD2 matches 14 bases. The junction had 4 bases not matched to a gene; V was cut back by 2 bases and J by 4 bases. Germline values: CDR1 SGHTA, CDR2 FQGNSA. This CDR3 comprises 16 residues. Here the CDR3 DNA reads TGTGCCAGCAGCTTATTCGGGACTAGCGGGAGTTACGAGCAGTACTTC. This gives the protein CASSLFGTSGSYEQYF. The entire variable domain, with the rest obtained from reference TRBV7-2 and TRBJ2-7, is as follows: GAGVSQSPSNKVTEKGKDVELRCDPISGHTALYWYRQSLGQGLEFLIYFQGNSAPDKSGLPSDRFSAERTGGSVSTLTIQRTQQEDSAVYLCASSLFGTSGSYEQYFGPGTRLTVT.

The chain carries TRBV9 and TRBJ2-7, with D unclear. Trimming removed 3 bases from V and 2 bases from J, with 12 bases in between. This CDR3 has 14 residues. From germline, CDR1 is SGDLS and CDR2 YYNGEE. Here the CDR3 reads CASSGGSNPYEQYF. CDR3 coding DNA: TGTGCCAGCAGCGGAGGCAGTAACCCCTACGAGCAGTACTTC. The complete variable domain, with remaining parts taken from reference TRBV9 and TRBJ2-7, reads DSGVTQTPKHLITATGQRVTLRCSPRSGDLSVYWYQQSLDQGLQFLIQYYNGEERAKGNILERFSAQQFPDLHSELNLSSLELGDSALYFCASSGGSNPYEQYFGPGTRLTVT.